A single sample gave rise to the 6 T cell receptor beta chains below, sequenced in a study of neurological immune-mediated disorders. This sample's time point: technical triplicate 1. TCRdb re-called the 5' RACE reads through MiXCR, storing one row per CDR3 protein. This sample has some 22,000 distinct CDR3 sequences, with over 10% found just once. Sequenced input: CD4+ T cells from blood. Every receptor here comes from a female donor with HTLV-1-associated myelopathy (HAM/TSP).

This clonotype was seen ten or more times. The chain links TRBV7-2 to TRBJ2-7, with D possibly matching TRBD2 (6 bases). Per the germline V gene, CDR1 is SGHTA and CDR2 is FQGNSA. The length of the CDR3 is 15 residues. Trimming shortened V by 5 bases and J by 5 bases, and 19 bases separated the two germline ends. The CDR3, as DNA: TGTGCCAGCAGCCCAACGGCGGGGAGTGCGAACGAGCAGTACTTC. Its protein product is CASSPTAGSANEQYF.

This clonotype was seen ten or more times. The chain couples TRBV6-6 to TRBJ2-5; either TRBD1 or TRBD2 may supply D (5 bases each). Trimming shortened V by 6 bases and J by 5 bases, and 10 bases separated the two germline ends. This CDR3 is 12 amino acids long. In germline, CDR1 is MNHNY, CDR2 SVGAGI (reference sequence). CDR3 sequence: CASRGPMETQYF. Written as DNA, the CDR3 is TGTGCCAGCAGGGGACCGATGGAGACCCAGTACTTC.

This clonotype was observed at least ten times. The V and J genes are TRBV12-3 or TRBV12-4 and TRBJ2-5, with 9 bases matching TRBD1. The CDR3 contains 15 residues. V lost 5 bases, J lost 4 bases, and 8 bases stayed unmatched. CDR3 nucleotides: TGTGCCAGCAGTCTCGGACAGGGGCCGGGAGAGACCCAGTACTTC. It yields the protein CASSLGQGPGETQYF.

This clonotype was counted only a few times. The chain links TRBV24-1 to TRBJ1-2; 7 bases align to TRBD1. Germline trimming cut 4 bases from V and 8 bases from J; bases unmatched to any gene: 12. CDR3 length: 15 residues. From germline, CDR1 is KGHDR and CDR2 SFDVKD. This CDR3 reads CATSDPGQPDPGYTF. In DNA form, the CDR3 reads TGTGCCACCAGTGACCCGGGACAGCCGGACCCGGGCTACACCTTC.

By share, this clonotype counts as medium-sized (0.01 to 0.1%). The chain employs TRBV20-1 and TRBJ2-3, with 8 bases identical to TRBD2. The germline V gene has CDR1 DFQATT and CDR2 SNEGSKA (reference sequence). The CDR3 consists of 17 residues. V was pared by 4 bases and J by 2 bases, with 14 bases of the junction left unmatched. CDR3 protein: CSATPLGGGRLTDTQYF. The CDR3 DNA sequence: TGCAGTGCTACGCCCCTCGGGGGGGGCCGCCTCACAGATACGCAGTATTTT.

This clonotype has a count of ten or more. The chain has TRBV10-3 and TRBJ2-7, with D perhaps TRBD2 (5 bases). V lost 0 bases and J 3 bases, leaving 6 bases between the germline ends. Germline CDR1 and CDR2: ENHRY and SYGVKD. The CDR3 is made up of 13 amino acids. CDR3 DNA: TGTGCCATCAGTGAGTCCACTAGCTACGAGCAGTACTTC. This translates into CAISESTSYEQYF.